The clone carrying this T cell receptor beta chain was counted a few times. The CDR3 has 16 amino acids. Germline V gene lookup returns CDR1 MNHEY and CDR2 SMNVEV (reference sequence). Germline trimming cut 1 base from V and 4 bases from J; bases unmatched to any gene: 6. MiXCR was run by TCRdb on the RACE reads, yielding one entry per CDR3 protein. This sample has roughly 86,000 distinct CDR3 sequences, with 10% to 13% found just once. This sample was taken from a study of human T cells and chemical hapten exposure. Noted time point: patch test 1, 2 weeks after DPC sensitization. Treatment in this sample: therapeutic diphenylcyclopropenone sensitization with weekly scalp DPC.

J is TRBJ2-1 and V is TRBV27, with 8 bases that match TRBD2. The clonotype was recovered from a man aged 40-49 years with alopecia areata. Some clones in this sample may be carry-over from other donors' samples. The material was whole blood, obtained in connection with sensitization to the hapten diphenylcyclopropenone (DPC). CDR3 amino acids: CASSLFAGGVYNEQFF. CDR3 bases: TGTGCCAGCAGTTTATTTGCGGGAGGAGTTTACAATGAGCAGTTCTTC.